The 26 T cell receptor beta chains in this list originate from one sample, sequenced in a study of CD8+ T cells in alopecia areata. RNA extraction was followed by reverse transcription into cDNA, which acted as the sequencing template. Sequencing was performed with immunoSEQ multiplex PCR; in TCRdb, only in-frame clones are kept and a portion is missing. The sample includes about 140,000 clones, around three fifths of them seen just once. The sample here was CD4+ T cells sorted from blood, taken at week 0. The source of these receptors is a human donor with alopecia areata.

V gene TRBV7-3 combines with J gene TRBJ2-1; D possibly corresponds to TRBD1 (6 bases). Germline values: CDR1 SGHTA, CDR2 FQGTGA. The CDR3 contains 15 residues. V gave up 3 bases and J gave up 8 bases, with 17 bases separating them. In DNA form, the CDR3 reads TGTGCCAGCAGCTTCGTGGGACAACCCCCGGATGAGCAGTTCTTC. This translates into CASSFVGQPPDEQFF.

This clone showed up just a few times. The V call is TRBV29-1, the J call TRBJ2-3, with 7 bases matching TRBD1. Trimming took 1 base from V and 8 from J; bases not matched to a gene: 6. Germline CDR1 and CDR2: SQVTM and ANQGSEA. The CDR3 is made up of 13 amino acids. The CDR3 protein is CSVEATGAGTQYF. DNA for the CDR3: TGCAGCGTTGAAGCCACAGGGGCCGGTACGCAGTATTTT.

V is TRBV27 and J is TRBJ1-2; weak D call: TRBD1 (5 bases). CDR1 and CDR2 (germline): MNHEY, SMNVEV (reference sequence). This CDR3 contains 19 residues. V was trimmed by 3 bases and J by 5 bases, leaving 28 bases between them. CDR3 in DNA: TGTGCCAGCAGTTTGATGTATTATGAAGCAGGGTCGTTATTGTATGGCTACACCTTC. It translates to CASSLMYYEAGSLLYGYTF.

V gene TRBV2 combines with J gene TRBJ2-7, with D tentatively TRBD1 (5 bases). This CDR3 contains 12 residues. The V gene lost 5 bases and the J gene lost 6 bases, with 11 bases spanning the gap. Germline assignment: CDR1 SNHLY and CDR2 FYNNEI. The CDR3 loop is CASSSQGAEQYF. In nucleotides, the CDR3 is TGTGCCAGCAGTTCTCAGGGTGCCGAGCAGTACTTC.

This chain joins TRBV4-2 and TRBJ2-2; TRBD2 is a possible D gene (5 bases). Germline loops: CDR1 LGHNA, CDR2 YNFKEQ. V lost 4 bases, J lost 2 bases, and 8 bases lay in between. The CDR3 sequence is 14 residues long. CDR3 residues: CASSLLANTGELFF. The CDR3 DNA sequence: TGTGCCAGCAGCCTTCTAGCAAACACCGGGGAGCTGTTTTTT.

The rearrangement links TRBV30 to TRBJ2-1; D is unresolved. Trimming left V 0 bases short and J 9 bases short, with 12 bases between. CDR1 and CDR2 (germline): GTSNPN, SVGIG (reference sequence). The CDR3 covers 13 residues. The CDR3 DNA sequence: TGTGCCTGGAGTGTACTAAGGGTGGGTGAGCAGTTCTTC. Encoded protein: CAWSVLRVGEQFF.

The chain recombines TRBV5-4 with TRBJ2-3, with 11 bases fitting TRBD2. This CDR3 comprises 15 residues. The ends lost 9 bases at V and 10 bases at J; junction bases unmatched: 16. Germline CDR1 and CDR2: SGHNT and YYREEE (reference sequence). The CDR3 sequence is CATQPRVAGGVPQYF. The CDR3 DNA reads TGTGCCACCCAGCCACGCGTAGCGGGGGGGGTGCCGCAGTATTTT.

The CDR3 loop is CSVDMGHGQPQHF. In DNA form, the CDR3 reads TGCAGCGTTGATATGGGGCACGGCCAGCCCCAGCATTTT. This chain joins TRBV29-1 and TRBJ1-5; a possible D gene is TRBD1 (5 bases). Trimming removed 3 bases at V and 7 bases at J, with 13 bases between. The CDR3 length is 13 residues. The V gene's germline CDR1 is SQVTM and CDR2 ANQGSEA. The whole variable domain, filled in from reference TRBV29-1 and TRBJ1-5, reads SAVISQKPSRDICQRGTSLTIQCQVDSQVTMMFWYRQQPGQSLTLIATANQGSEATYESGFVIDKFPISRPNLTFSTLTVSNMSPEDSSIYLCSVDMGHGQPQHFGDGTRLSIL.

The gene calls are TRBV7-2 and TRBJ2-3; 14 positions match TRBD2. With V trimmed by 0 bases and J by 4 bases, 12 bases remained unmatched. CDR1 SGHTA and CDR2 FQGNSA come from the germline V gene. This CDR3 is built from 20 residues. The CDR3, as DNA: TGTGCCAGCAGCTTAGCCCCTACCGGGACTAGCGGGGGCGTAGCAGATACGCAGTATTTT. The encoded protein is CASSLAPTGTSGGVADTQYF.

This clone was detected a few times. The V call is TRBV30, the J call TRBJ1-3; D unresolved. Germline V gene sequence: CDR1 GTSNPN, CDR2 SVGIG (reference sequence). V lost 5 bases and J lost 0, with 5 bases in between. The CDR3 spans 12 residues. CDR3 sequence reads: CAWALSGNTIYF. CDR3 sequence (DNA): TGTGCCTGGGCCCTCTCTGGAAACACCATATATTTT.

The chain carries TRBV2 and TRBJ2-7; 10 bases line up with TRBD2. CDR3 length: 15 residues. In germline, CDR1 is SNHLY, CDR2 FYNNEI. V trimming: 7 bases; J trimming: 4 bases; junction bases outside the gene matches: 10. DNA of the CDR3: TGTGCCAGCACACGGGAAGCGGGGGGGCCTTACGAGCAGTACTTC. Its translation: CASTREAGGPYEQYF.

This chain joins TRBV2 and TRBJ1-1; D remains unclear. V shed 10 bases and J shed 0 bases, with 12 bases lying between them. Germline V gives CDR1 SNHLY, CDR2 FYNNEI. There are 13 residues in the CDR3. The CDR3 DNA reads TGTGCCATAAACACGGAGATGAACACTGAAGCTTTCTTT. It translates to CAINTEMNTEAFF.

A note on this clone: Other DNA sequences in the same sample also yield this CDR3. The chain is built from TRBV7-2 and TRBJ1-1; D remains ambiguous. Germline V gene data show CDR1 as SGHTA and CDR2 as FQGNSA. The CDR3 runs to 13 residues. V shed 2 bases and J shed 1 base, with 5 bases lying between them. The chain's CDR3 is CASSLWQNTEAFF. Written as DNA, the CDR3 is TGTGCCAGCAGCTTATGGCAGAACACTGAAGCTTTCTTT.

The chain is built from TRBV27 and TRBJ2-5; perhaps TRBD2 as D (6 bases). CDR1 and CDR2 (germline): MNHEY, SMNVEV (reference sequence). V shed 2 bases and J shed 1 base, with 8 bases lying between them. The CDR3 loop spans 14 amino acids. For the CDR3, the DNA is TGTGCCAGCAGTTTAAGGAGGGGCCAAGAGACCCAGTACTTC. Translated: CASSLRRGQETQYF.

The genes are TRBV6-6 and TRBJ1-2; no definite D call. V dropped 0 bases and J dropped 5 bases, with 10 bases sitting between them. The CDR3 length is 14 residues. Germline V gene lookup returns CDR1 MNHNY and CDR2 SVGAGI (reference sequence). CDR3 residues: CASSYSVGSYGYTF. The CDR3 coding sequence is TGTGCCAGCAGTTACTCGGTGGGCAGTTATGGCTACACCTTC.

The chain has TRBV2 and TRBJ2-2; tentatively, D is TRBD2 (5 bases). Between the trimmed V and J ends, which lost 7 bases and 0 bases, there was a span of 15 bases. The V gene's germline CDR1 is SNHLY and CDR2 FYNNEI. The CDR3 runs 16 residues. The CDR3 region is CASTPLGVSNTGELFF. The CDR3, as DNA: TGTGCCAGCACTCCCCTCGGGGTATCGAACACCGGGGAGCTGTTTTTT.

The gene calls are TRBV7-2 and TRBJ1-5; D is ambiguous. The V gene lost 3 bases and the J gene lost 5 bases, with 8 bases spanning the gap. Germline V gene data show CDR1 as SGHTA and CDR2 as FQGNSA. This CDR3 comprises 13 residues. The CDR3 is CASSFGADQPQHF. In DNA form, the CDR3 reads TGTGCCAGCAGCTTTGGAGCGGATCAGCCCCAGCATTTT.

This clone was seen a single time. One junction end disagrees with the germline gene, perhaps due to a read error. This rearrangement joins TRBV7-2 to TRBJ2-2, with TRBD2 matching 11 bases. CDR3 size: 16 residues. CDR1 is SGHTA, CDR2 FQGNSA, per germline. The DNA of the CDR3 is TGTGCCAGCACCGGGACTAGCGGCCCGAACTCCGGGGAGCTGTTTTTT. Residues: CASTGTSGPNSGELFF. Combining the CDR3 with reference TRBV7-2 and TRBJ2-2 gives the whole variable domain GAGVSQSPSNKVTEKGKDVELRCDPISGHTALYWYRQSLGQGLEFLIYFQGNSAPDKSGLPSDRFSAERTGGSVSTLTIQRTQQEDSAVYLCASTGTSGPNSGELFFGEGSRLTVL.

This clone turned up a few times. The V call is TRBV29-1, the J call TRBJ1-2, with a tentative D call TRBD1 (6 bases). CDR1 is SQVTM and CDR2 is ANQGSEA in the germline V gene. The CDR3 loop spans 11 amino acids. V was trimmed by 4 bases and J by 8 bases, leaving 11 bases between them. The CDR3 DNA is TGCAGCGTTGGTTCAGGGGACGGCTACACCTTC. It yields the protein CSVGSGDGYTF.

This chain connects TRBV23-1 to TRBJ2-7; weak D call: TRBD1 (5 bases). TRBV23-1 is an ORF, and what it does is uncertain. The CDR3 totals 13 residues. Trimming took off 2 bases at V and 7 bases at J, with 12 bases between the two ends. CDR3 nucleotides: TGCGCCAGCAGTCAAAAAGGGGTCGGGGAGCAGTACTTC. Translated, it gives CASSQKGVGEQYF.

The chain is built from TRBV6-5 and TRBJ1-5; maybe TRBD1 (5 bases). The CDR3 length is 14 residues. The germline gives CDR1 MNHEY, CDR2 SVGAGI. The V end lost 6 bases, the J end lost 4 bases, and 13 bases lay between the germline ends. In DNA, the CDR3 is TGTGCCAGCAGGTCCGGGACGACTAATCAGCCCCAGCATTTT. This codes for CASRSGTTNQPQHF.

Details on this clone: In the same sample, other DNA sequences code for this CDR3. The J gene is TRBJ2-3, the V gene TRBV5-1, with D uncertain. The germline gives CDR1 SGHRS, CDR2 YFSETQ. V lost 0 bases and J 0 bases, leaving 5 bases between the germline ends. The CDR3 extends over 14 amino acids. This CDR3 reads CASSLEPSTDTQYF. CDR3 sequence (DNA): TGCGCCAGCAGCTTGGAACCGAGCACAGATACGCAGTATTTT.

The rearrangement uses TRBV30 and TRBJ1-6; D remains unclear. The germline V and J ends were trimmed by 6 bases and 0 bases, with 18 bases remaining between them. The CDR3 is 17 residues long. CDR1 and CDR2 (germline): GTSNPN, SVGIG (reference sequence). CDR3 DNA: TGTGCCTGTATTCAGGCGTCCCAGAGCTCCTATAATTCACCCCTCCACTTT. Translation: CACIQASQSSYNSPLHF.

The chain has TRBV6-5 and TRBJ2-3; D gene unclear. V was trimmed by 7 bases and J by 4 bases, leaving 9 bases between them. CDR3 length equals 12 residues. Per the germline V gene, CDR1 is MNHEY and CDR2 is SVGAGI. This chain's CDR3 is CASIGSSDTQYF. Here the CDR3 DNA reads TGTGCCAGCATAGGCTCCTCAGATACGCAGTATTTT.

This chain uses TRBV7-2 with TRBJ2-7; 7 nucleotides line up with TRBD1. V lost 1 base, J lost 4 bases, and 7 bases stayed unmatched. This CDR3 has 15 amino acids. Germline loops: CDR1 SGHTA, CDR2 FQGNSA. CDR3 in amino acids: CASSLVQGRSYEQYF. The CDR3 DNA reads TGTGCCAGCAGCTTAGTACAGGGGCGGTCGTACGAGCAGTACTTC.

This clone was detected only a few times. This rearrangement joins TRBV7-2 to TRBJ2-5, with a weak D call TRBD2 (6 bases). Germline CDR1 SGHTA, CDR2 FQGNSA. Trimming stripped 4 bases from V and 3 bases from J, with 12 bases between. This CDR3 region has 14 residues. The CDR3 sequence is CASSWRGRKETQYF. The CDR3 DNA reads TGTGCCAGCAGCTGGCGGGGTAGAAAAGAGACCCAGTACTTC. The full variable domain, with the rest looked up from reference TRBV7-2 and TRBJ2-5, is GAGVSQSPSNKVTEKGKDVELRCDPISGHTALYWYRQSLGQGLEFLIYFQGNSAPDKSGLPSDRFSAERTGGSVSTLTIQRTQQEDSAVYLCASSWRGRKETQYFGPGTRLLVL.